These 26 T cell receptor beta chains were sequenced from one sample in a study of T cell changes during pregnancy in multiple sclerosis. Assay: immunoSEQ multiplex PCR; the TCRdb copy retains only in-frame clones and omits some. Among more than 35,000 clones listed, roughly 90% were seen once. The sample here was CD4+ T cells from peripheral blood mononuclear cells, taken before pregnancy. The source is a female donor with multiple sclerosis, enrolled in a pregnancy study.

The CDR3 here is CATQGPVLNTEAFF. The CDR3 DNA reads TGTGCTACACAGGGGCCCGTACTCAACACTGAAGCTTTCTTT. The chain is built from TRBV15 and TRBJ1-1, with TRBD1 identical over 7 bases. CDR3 size: 14 residues. CDR1 is LNHNV and CDR2 is YYDKDF in the germline V gene (reference sequence).

A single count supports this clone. The V gene is TRBV11-3, the J gene TRBJ2-1, with D perhaps matching TRBD1 (5 bases). The ends were cut back, 6 bases at V and 5 bases at J, with 8 bases in the middle. The CDR3 totals 12 residues. The V gene's germline CDR1 is SGHNT and CDR2 YENEEA. CDR3 bases: TGTGCCAGCAGAGGCAGGGACAATGAGCAGTTCTTC. It is translated as CASRGRDNEQFF.

This chain uses TRBV4-2 with TRBJ2-7; 7 bases line up with TRBD2. The CDR3 totals 17 residues. V was clipped by 1 base and J by 0 bases; unmatched bases: 9. The V gene's germline CDR1 is LGHNA and CDR2 YNFKEQ. The CDR3 bases are TGTGCCAGCAGCCAAGTAGGTGGGCGGGGGAGCTCCTACGAGCAGTACTTC. This encodes CASSQVGGRGSSYEQYF.

This clone was counted only a few times. The chain joins TRBV19 to TRBJ1-1; 8 bases agree with TRBD1. V lost 4 bases and J lost 1; bases outside the gene matches: 2. This CDR3 spans 14 amino acids. Germline CDR1 and CDR2: LNHDA and SQIVND (reference sequence). CDR3 loop: CASSRTGTNTEAFF. The CDR3 bases are TGTGCCAGTAGTAGGACAGGGACGAACACTGAAGCTTTCTTT.

The rearrangement joins TRBV5-1 to TRBJ2-1, with D maybe TRBD2 (5 bases). The CDR3 is made up of 13 amino acids. With 7 bases removed from V and 6 bases from J, the gap between germline ends came to 14 bases. CDR1 is SGHRS, CDR2 YFSETQ, per germline. The CDR3 loop reads CASSPGSFNEQFF. The CDR3 DNA reads TGCGCCAGCTCCCCGGGGAGCTTCAATGAGCAGTTCTTC.

With respect to this clone: The junction shows a germline mismatch at one end, possibly a read error. The chain combines TRBV10-2 with TRBJ1-6; the match to TRBD1 covers 7 bases. This CDR3 contains 13 residues. Per the germline V gene, CDR1 is WSHSY and CDR2 is SAAADI. The CDR3, as DNA: TGCGCCACCAAGGACAGGTTGGATTCGCCCCTCCACTTT. Amino acid sequence: CATKDRLDSPLHF.

J is TRBJ1-5 and V is TRBV30, with 8 bases fitting TRBD1. With V trimmed by 5 bases and J by 3 bases, 3 bases remained unmatched. Germline lookup yields CDR1 GTSNPN and CDR2 SVGIG (reference sequence). The length of the CDR3 is 13 residues. CDR3 sequence (DNA): TGTGCCTGGGAACAGGGGGTCAATCAGCCCCAGCATTTT. It yields the protein CAWEQGVNQPQHF. Full variable domain (remainder filled in from reference TRBV30 and TRBJ1-5): SQTIHQWPATLVQPVGSPLSLECTVEGTSNPNLYWYRQAAGRGLQLLFYSVGIGQISSEVPQNLSASRPQDRQFILSSKKLLLSDSGFYLCAWEQGVNQPQHFGDGTRLSIL.

The chain employs TRBV19 and TRBJ2-5; 9 positions agree with TRBD1. Germline values: CDR1 LNHDA, CDR2 SQIVND (reference sequence). CDR3 length: 14 amino acids. Losses at the gene ends were 3 bases for V and 5 bases for J; bases not matched to a gene: 4. CDR3 region: CASSMGTGRETQYF. CDR3 DNA sequence: TGTGCCAGTAGTATGGGGACAGGGCGGGAGACCCAGTACTTC.

V gene TRBV19 combines with J gene TRBJ1-2, with unresolved D. The germline V and J ends were trimmed by 3 bases and 0 bases, with 11 bases remaining between them. The CDR3 has 15 amino acids. Germline V gene lookup returns CDR1 LNHDA and CDR2 SQIVND (reference sequence). Here the CDR3 DNA reads TGTGCCAGTAGTATCGGCGGATTAGCTAACTATGGCTACACCTTC. This codes for CASSIGGLANYGYTF.

The V and J genes are TRBV9 and TRBJ2-5, with 12 bases matching TRBD2. The CDR3 has 15 residues. The V segment lost 3 bases and the J segment 2 bases; nucleotides outside the gene matches: 2. CDR1 and CDR2 (germline): SGDLS, YYNGEE. The DNA of the CDR3 is TGTGCCAGCAGCGCCGGACTAGCGGGGCAAGAGACCCAGTACTTC. It yields the protein CASSAGLAGQETQYF. The full variable domain, its missing parts supplied by reference TRBV9 and TRBJ2-5, is DSGVTQTPKHLITATGQRVTLRCSPRSGDLSVYWYQQSLDQGLQFLIQYYNGEERAKGNILERFSAQQFPDLHSELNLSSLELGDSALYFCASSAGLAGQETQYFGPGTRLLVL.

This chain links TRBV13 with TRBJ1-6; 7 nucleotides line up with TRBD1. The CDR3 spans 16 residues. The V segment lost 2 bases and the J segment 8 bases; nucleotides outside the gene matches: 9. In germline, CDR1 is PRHDT, CDR2 FYEKMQ (reference sequence). The CDR3 DNA reads TGTGCCAGCAGCTTAAGGGGGCTCGAAGATGATTCACCCCTCCACTTT. Protein product: CASSLRGLEDDSPLHF.

This chain uses TRBV15 with TRBJ1-5, with TRBD1 identical over 8 bases. This CDR3 has 16 amino acids. After removal of 0 bases from V and 6 bases from J, the junction contained 7 bases not matched to a gene. Germline V gene sequence: CDR1 LNHNV, CDR2 YYDKDF (reference sequence). The CDR3 region is CATSRDLDREGQPQHF. CDR3 coding DNA: TGTGCCACCAGCAGAGATTTGGACAGGGAGGGTCAGCCCCAGCATTTT.

The chain couples TRBV14 to TRBJ2-7; TRBD1 agrees at 8 bases. The CDR3 extends over 16 amino acids. CDR1 is SGHDN, CDR2 FVKESK, per germline. V lost 0 bases and J lost 4; bases outside the gene matches: 8. CDR3 region: CASSQERWQGAYEQYF. The CDR3, as DNA: TGTGCCAGCAGCCAAGAAAGGTGGCAGGGGGCATACGAGCAGTACTTC.

This chain connects TRBV7-3 to TRBJ2-1; D is uncertain. V lost 2 bases to trimming and J lost 5 bases, with 7 bases between them. The germline gives CDR1 SGHTA, CDR2 FQGTGA. This CDR3 region has 13 residues. The CDR3 loop reads CASSLSRNNEQFF. The CDR3 DNA is TGTGCCAGCAGCTTATCCAGAAACAATGAGCAGTTCTTC.

This rearrangement joins TRBV7-3 to TRBJ2-7; 7 nucleotides align to TRBD1. The CDR3 has 13 amino acids. V lost 3 bases, J lost 3 bases, and 2 bases stayed unmatched. Germline V gene sequence: CDR1 SGHTA, CDR2 FQGTGA. The CDR3, as DNA: TGTGCCAGCAGCTTCGGGACAGACTACGAGCAGTACTTC. Translating it yields CASSFGTDYEQYF. The full variable domain, in which reference TRBV7-3 and TRBJ2-7 provide the parts outside the CDR3, is GAGVSQTPSNKVTEKGKYVELRCDPISGHTALYWYRQSLGQGPEFLIYFQGTGAADDSGLPNDRFFAVRPEGSVSTLKIQRTERGDSAVYLCASSFGTDYEQYFGPGTRLTVT.

Only one count was recorded for this clone. The chain employs TRBV21-1 and TRBJ1-5; TRBD1, the table's D call, lacks a check against the DNA. TRBV21-1 is designated a pseudogene. CDR3 length: 22 residues. In DNA, the CDR3 is TGTGCCAGCAGCAAACTGTGGCACCATACTCGGGAGACAGGGGAAGGCAATCAGCCCCAGCATTTT. As protein: CASSKLWHHTRETGEGNQPQHF.

The CDR3, as DNA: TGCGCCAGCAGCTTGCATTCGGGTTCGGGTACCTACAATGAGCAGTTCTTC. It is translated as CASSLHSGSGTYNEQFF. The J gene is TRBJ2-1, the V gene TRBV5-1; no definite D call. The germline V gene encodes CDR1 SGHRS and CDR2 YFSETQ. This CDR3 contains 17 residues. Deletions cut 1 base from V and 2 bases from J, with 16 bases between.

CDR3 loop: CSVESERGARDTQYF. The CDR3 DNA reads TGCAGCGTTGAAAGCGAGCGGGGGGCGAGAGATACGCAGTATTTT. The J gene is TRBJ2-3, the V gene TRBV29-1; 9 bases match TRBD2. The germline gives CDR1 SQVTM, CDR2 ANQGSEA. V trimming: 2 bases; J trimming: 5 bases; junction bases outside the gene matches: 8. The CDR3 extends over 15 amino acids.

The chain is built from TRBV28 and TRBJ2-5; 9 bases map to TRBD1. The CDR3 length is 15 residues. Trimming took 6 bases from V and 5 from J; bases not matched to a gene: 10. The germline gives CDR1 MDHEN, CDR2 SYDVKM. The CDR3 nucleotides are TGTGCCAGCAGGGCCGGCGGGGACAGGGATGAGACCCAGTACTTC. As protein: CASRAGGDRDETQYF.

The rearrangement uses TRBV18 and TRBJ2-3, with TRBD1 identical over 7 bases. This CDR3 comprises 14 residues. After removal of 3 bases from V and 5 bases from J, the junction contained 5 bases not matched to a gene. Germline assignment: CDR1 KGHSH and CDR2 LQKENI. This CDR3 reads CASSPSGTEDTQYF. CDR3 coding DNA: TGTGCCAGCTCACCGTCCGGGACAGAAGATACGCAGTATTTT.

The rearrangement joins TRBV15 to TRBJ2-7, with D tentatively TRBD2 (5 bases). V was cut by 6 bases and J by 5 bases, with 17 bases left in between. CDR1 LNHNV and CDR2 YYDKDF come from the germline V gene (reference sequence). The CDR3 is made up of 14 amino acids. CDR3 DNA: TGTGCCACCAGGAGGGATGAAGGGTACAACGAGCAGTACTTC. This gives the protein CATRRDEGYNEQYF. The full variable domain, its missing parts supplied by reference TRBV15 and TRBJ2-7, is DAMVIQNPRYQVTQFGKPVTLSCSQTLNHNVMYWYQQKSSQAPKLLFHYYDKDFNNEADTPDNFQSRRPNTSFCFLDIRSPGLGDTAMYLCATRRDEGYNEQYFGPGTRLTVT.

This clone occurred once. The chain is built from TRBV10-3 and TRBJ1-1; D may be TRBD1 (5 bases). Deletions cut 6 bases from V and 4 bases from J, with 12 bases between. There are 13 residues in the CDR3. Germline CDR1 reads ENHRY; CDR2 reads SYGVKD. The CDR3 coding sequence is TGTGCCATCAGAACCCCCGGGGGCACTGAAGCTTTCTTT. Its protein product is CAIRTPGGTEAFF.

V and J are TRBV4-1 and TRBJ1-4, with 7 bases fitting TRBD1. The CDR3 contains 17 residues. The trim removed 3 bases at V and 8 bases at J, leaving 15 bases unmatched. Germline loops: CDR1 MGHRA, CDR2 YSYEKL. The CDR3 region has the DNA TGCGCCAGCAGCCAGCCCGTAACAGGGGCGGAGAGAGAAAAACTGTTTTTT. Residues: CASSQPVTGAEREKLFF.

V is TRBV4-3 and J is TRBJ2-3; TRBD2 aligns across 8 bases. This CDR3 contains 20 residues. The germline CDR1 and CDR2 sequences are LGHNA and YSLEER. V lost 0 bases to trimming and J lost 4 bases; unmatched junction nucleotides: 18. Here the CDR3 DNA reads TGCGCCAGCAGCCAAGATGTAAATGGGCGGTCGGGACTAGTTGCAGATACGCAGTATTTT. Protein product: CASSQDVNGRSGLVADTQYF.

V is TRBV11-2 and J is TRBJ1-2; TRBD1 agrees at 9 bases. Germline V lookup: CDR1 SGHAT, CDR2 FQNNGV. The CDR3 contains 14 residues. The J segment lost 3 bases and the V segment lost 5 bases, leaving 4 bases of the junction unmatched. CDR3 DNA sequence: TGTGCCAGCAGCCCGGGACAGGGTGACTATGGCTACACCTTC. Residues: CASSPGQGDYGYTF.

J is TRBJ1-4 and V is TRBV7-2; no definite D call. There are 15 residues in the CDR3. Germline-derived CDR1 and CDR2 are SGHTA and FQGNSA. The V end was cut by 1 base, the J end by 5 bases, with 11 bases between. CDR3 nucleotides: TGTGCCAGCAGCTTAGGCCCAAACAGCAATGAAAAACTGTTTTTT. It translates to CASSLGPNSNEKLFF.